These T cell receptor beta chains were read from a single sample in a study of CD8+CD57+ T cells in acquired aplastic anemia. TCRdb re-analysed the reads in MiXCR, keeping a single row per CDR3 protein. The sample includes about 160,000 distinct CDR3 sequences, about 50% seen only once; the top ten take under 35%. Source material: sorted CD4+, CD8+, or CD8+CD57+ T cells (not recorded which) from PBMCs. Source of these receptors: a human donor with aplastic anemia. Both conserved end residues are part of each CDR3. A D gene is named only where the DNA matches it firmly. Size tells how often a clone was seen (once, few, many) or the class of an expanded clone, and some rows leave it out.

d_call | j_call | clone_size | v_call | cdr3_aa | cdr3_nt
- | TRBJ1-5 | many | TRBV7-2 | CASSLVLGLGNQPQHF | TGTGCCAGCAGCTTAGTTCTCGGGTTGGGCAATCAGCCCCAGCATTTT
- | TRBJ1-1 | - | TRBV20-1 | CSARDGIARGVAFF | TGCAGTGCTAGAGATGGTATTGCGCGCGGCGTCGCTTTCTTT
- | TRBJ2-4 | - | TRBV10-3 | CASSTPGAKNIQYF | TGTGCCAGCAGTACCCCCGGTGCCAAAAACATTCAGTACTTC
- | TRBJ1-2 | - | TRBV7-6 | CASSPGFQNYGYTF | TGTGCCAGCAGCCCTGGTTTTCAGAACTATGGCTACACCTTC
- | TRBJ2-1 | many | TRBV7-2 | CASSPSLRGLSYNEQFF | TGTGCCAGCAGCCCATCCTTGCGGGGCTTATCCTACAATGAGCAGTTCTTC
TRBD1 | TRBJ2-7 | many | TRBV5-6 | CASSLWDRVSYEQYF | TGTGCCAGCAGCTTATGGGACAGGGTTTCCTACGAGCAGTACTTC
TRBD2 | TRBJ2-7 | many | TRBV20-1 | CSADNLLAGEGEQYF | TGCAGTGCTGACAACCTCCTGGCGGGAGAAGGCGAGCAGTACTTC
- | TRBJ1-1 | many | TRBV9 | CASSVEQTNTEAFF | TGTGCCAGCAGCGTTGAACAGACGAACACTGAAGCTTTCTTT
- | TRBJ1-6 | - | TRBV3-1 | CASSKRDGDNSPLHF | TGTGCCAGCAGCAAGCGGGACGGCGATAATTCACCCCTCCACTTT
- | TRBJ1-1 | - | TRBV11-2 | CASSFLQGNTEAFF | TGTGCCAGCAGCTTCTTACAGGGAAATACTGAAGCTTTCTTT
- | TRBJ2-7 | many | TRBV19 | CASRPGPGAYEQYF | TGTGCCAGCCGACCCGGCCCTGGGGCCTACGAGCAGTACTTC
TRBD1 | TRBJ1-1 | - | TRBV4-1 | CASSQDATGGRMNTEAFF | TGCGCCAGCAGCCAAGATGCAACAGGGGGCCGAATGAACACTGAAGCTTTCTTT
- | TRBJ1-1 | - | TRBV5-1 | CASSLAIDTEAFF | TGCGCCAGCAGCTTGGCCATTGACACTGAAGCTTTCTTT
TRBD1 | TRBJ1-2 | many | TRBV15 | CATKGTGGPYGYTF | TGTGCCACCAAGGGGACAGGCGGGCCCTATGGCTACACCTTC
TRBD1 | TRBJ2-1 | many | TRBV2 | CASTVSTTGMIENEQFF | TGTGCCAGCACTGTTTCTACGACAGGGATGATAGAGAATGAGCAGTTCTTC
- | TRBJ1-3 | - | TRBV6-5 | CASSYSGAAGNTIYF | TGTGCCAGCAGTTACTCCGGGGCGGCTGGAAACACCATATATTTT
- | TRBJ1-2 | many | TRBV5-4 | CASSAFDPGVLYGYTF | TGTGCCAGCAGCGCTTTCGACCCAGGGGTACTCTATGGCTACACCTTC
TRBD2 | TRBJ2-7 | - | TRBV2 | CASSLTLAPLFF | TGTGCCAGCAGTCTCACACTAGCGCCGTTATTCTTC
- | TRBJ2-1 | - | TRBV29-1 | CSAVGYNEQFF | TGCAGCGCCGTGGGCTACAATGAGCAGTTCTTC
- | TRBJ2-4 | - | TRBV15 | CATSRDRAKNIQYF | TGTGCCACCAGCAGAGACAGAGCCAAAAACATTCAGTACTTC
- | TRBJ1-5 | - | TRBV30 | CAWSAVGPSNQPQHF | TGTGCCTGGAGTGCCGTTGGGCCAAGCAATCAGCCCCAGCATTTT
- | TRBJ2-5 | - | TRBV7-8 | CASSVHRDTQETQYF | TGTGCCAGCAGCGTACACCGGGACACCCAAGAGACCCAGTACTTC
- | TRBJ2-5 | many | TRBV6-1 | CASSARDGGSETQYF | TGTGCCAGCAGTGCCCGGGACGGAGGGTCAGAGACCCAGTACTTC
TRBD2 | TRBJ2-3 | - | TRBV24-1 | CATSDWGTRSGDTQYF | TGTGCCACCAGTGATTGGGGGACTAGGAGCGGAGATACGCAGTATTTT
TRBD1 | TRBJ2-2 | - | TRBV7-3 | CASSYQGALNTGELFF | TGTGCCAGCAGCTACCAGGGGGCCTTGAACACCGGGGAGCTGTTTTTT
TRBD1 | TRBJ2-3 | few | TRBV15 | CATSPKDRESDTQYF | TGTGCCACCAGCCCAAAGGACAGGGAGTCAGATACGCAGTATTTT
- | TRBJ1-5 | - | TRBV5-5 | CASSRLSSNQPQHF | TGTGCCAGCAGTCGACTAAGTAGCAATCAGCCCCAGCATTTT
- | TRBJ2-5 | few | TRBV7-8 | CASSLARLETQYF | TGTGCCAGCAGCTTAGCCAGGTTAGAGACCCAGTACTTC
TRBD1 | TRBJ1-1 | few | TRBV5-6 | CASSWDRDRVTEAFF | TGTGCCAGCAGCTGGGACCGGGACAGAGTGACTGAAGCTTTCTTT
TRBD1 | TRBJ1-4 | many | TRBV5-6 | CASKGTGAEKLFF | TGTGCCAGCAAAGGGACAGGGGCTGAAAAACTGTTTTTT
TRBD1 | TRBJ2-5 | - | TRBV12-3/TRBV12-4 | CASTLGTGQETQYF | TGTGCCAGCACCCTAGGGACAGGCCAAGAGACCCAGTACTTC
- | TRBJ2-4 | many | TRBV29-1 | CSVEEEGAKNIQYF | TGCAGCGTTGAAGAAGAGGGCGCCAAAAACATTCAGTACTTC
- | TRBJ1-6 | - | TRBV5-4 | CASSLVKRLDSPLHF | TGTGCCAGCAGCTTAGTGAAACGTCTTGATTCACCCCTCCACTTT
TRBD1 | TRBJ2-7 | - | TRBV29-1 | CSVEDYGDRGIHEQYF | TGCAGCGTTGAAGATTACGGGGACAGGGGGATCCACGAGCAGTACTTC
- | TRBJ2-7 | once | TRBV19 | CASSRADEQYF | TGTGCCAGTTCCAGGGCAGATGAGCAGTACTTC
- | TRBJ1-2 | - | TRBV15 | CATSSPGVGYTF | TGTGCCACCAGCAGTCCAGGGGTTGGCTACACCTTC
TRBD2 | TRBJ2-7 | many | TRBV2 | CARRGLAGGPKDEQYF | TGTGCCAGACGCGGACTAGCGGGAGGGCCCAAGGACGAGCAGTACTTC
- | TRBJ2-5 | - | TRBV20-1 | CSASSYWGPQETQYF | TGCAGTGCCAGCAGTTACTGGGGACCACAAGAGACCCAGTACTTC
- | TRBJ1-1 | many | TRBV2 | CASSGYKIALNTEAFF | TGTGCCAGCAGTGGTTACAAAATTGCCTTGAACACTGAAGCTTTCTTT
- | TRBJ1-5 | - | TRBV28 | CASRGGGQGSNQPQHF | TGTGCCAGCAGGGGGGGGGGGCAGGGTAGCAATCAGCCCCAGCATTTT
- | TRBJ2-6 | - | TRBV11-1 | CASSLAFVSGANVLTF | TGTGCCAGCAGCTTAGCGTTTGTCTCTGGGGCCAACGTCCTGACTTTC
TRBD1 | TRBJ1-1 | many | TRBV5-8 | CASSLGTERMNTEAFF | TGTGCCAGCAGCCTCGGGACAGAACGCATGAACACTGAAGCTTTCTTT
- | TRBJ1-2 | - | TRBV20-1 | CSADRTANGYTF | TGCAGTGCGGATAGGACAGCAAACGGCTACACCTTC
- | TRBJ2-1 | - | TRBV18 | CASSPWNEQFF | TGTGCCAGCTCACCTTGGAATGAGCAGTTCTTC
- | TRBJ2-6 | - | TRBV5-6 | CANSPGPLSGANVLTF | TGTGCCAACAGCCCGGGACCGCTCTCTGGGGCCAACGTCCTGACCTTC
- | TRBJ1-5 | - | TRBV2 | CASSEGWDQPQHF | TGTGCCAGCAGTGAAGGTTGGGATCAGCCCCAGCATTTT
- | TRBJ1-3 | - | TRBV13 | CASTHPGSGSGNTIYF | TGTGCCAGCACTCATCCCGGGAGCGGTTCTGGAAACACCATATATTTT
- | TRBJ2-1 | few | TRBV10-3 | CAIGSGDMRSEQFF | TGTGCCATCGGAAGTGGGGACATGCGGTCGGAGCAGTTCTTC
TRBD1 | TRBJ1-1 | - | TRBV7-3 | CASSLTGDDTEAFF | TGTGCCAGCAGCCTAACAGGGGATGACACTGAAGCTTTCTTT
TRBD1 | TRBJ1-5 | - | TRBV14 | CASSQGLKGEKFGTPHRGPQHF | TGTGCCAGCAGCCAAGGTCTTAAAGGAGAGAAATTTGGGACACCCCACAGGGGGCCCCAGCATTTT